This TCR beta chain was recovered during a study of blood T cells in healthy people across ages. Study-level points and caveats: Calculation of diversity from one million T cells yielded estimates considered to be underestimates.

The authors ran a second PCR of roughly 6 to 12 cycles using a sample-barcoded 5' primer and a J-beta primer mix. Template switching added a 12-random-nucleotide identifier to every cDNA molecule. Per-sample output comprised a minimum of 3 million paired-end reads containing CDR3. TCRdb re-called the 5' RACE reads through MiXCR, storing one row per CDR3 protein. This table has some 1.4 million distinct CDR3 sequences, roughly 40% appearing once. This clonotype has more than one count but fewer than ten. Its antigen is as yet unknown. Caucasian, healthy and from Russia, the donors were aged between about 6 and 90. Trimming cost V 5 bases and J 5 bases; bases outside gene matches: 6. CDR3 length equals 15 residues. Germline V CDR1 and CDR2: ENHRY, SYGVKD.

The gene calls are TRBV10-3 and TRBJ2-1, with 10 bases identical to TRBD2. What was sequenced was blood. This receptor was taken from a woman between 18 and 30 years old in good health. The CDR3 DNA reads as TGTGCCATCAGTAGCGGGGGGGCCCTGGACAATGAGCAGTTCTTC. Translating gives CAISSGGALDNEQFF.